The 9 T cell receptor beta chains below all came from one sample that was sequenced in a study of OX40 agonist ivuxolimab in advanced cancers. TCRdb's table, derived via immunoSEQ multiplex PCR, lists solely in-frame clones and lacks some. This sample has over 70,000 clones, with more than 80% found just once. The source material was CD4+ or CD8+ T cells sorted from blood, sampled in a trial of the OX40 agonist ivuxolimab. The receptors derive from an adult with an advanced solid tumor such as melanoma, head and neck, liver or kidney cancer.

The chain is built from TRBV9 and TRBJ2-1; TRBD1 matches at 7 bases. J lost 3 bases, V lost 4 bases, and 10 bases had no gene match. Germline V gene data show CDR1 as SGDLS and CDR2 as YYNGEE. The CDR3 sequence is 16 residues long. For the CDR3, the DNA is TGTGCCAGCAGCTACAGGGGCCAGAATATCTACAATGAGCAGTTCTTC. Translation: CASSYRGQNIYNEQFF.

This clone was counted a few times. This chain uses TRBV11-3 with TRBJ2-7; D gene ambiguous. CDR1 is SGHNT, CDR2 YENEEA, per germline. This CDR3 contains 13 residues. Trimming took off 1 base at V and 5 bases at J, with 9 bases between the two ends. CDR3 sequence reads: CASSLGDVDEQYF. Here the CDR3 DNA reads TGTGCCAGCAGCTTAGGGGATGTGGACGAGCAGTACTTC.

In its sample, this clone was seen once. The chain links TRBV7-6 to TRBJ2-7; D remains ambiguous. Germline values: CDR1 SGHVS, CDR2 FNYEAQ. V shed 3 bases and J shed 0 bases, with 9 bases lying between them. The CDR3 length is 14 residues. As DNA, the CDR3 is TGTGCCAGCAGCTTGCCCCATAGCTCCTACGAGCAGTACTTC. Translated, it gives CASSLPHSSYEQYF.

CDR3 residues: CASSLRRKPDTQYF. In DNA form, the CDR3 reads TGTGCCAGCAGCTTACGAAGGAAGCCAGATACGCAGTATTTT. This rearrangement joins TRBV5-6 to TRBJ2-3; D uncertain. This CDR3 is built from 14 residues. Germline V CDR1 and CDR2: SGHDT, YYEEEE. The V and J ends lost 2 bases and 4 bases respectively, with 11 bases between them.

The chain has TRBV9 and TRBJ2-2; D unresolved. Germline CDR1 SGDLS, CDR2 YYNGEE. The CDR3 spans 19 residues. Trimming left V 0 bases short and J 0 bases short, with 18 bases between. The CDR3 is CASSVGADTTPSNTGELFF. The DNA for the CDR3 is TGTGCCAGCAGCGTAGGGGCAGATACTACCCCCTCGAACACCGGGGAGCTGTTTTTT.

The chain is built from TRBV28 and TRBJ2-7; D is ambiguous. V shed 1 base and J shed 3 bases, with 4 bases lying between them. The CDR3 contains 12 residues. In germline, CDR1 is MDHEN, CDR2 SYDVKM. The CDR3: CASSLYFYEQYF. The CDR3 DNA reads as TGTGCCAGCAGTTTATATTTCTACGAGCAGTACTTC.

The rearrangement uses TRBV29-1 and TRBJ2-1; possibly TRBD2 for D (7 bases). V lost 6 bases and J lost 3, with 15 bases in between. The germline V gene has CDR1 SQVTM and CDR2 ANQGSEA. The CDR3 contains 14 residues. In DNA form, the CDR3 reads TGCAGCGTCGACCGGGGGGCCGTCTACAATGAGCAGTTCTTC. Its protein product is CSVDRGAVYNEQFF.

The V and J genes are TRBV10-3 and TRBJ1-4; TRBD1 matches at 9 bases. The CDR3 has 13 amino acids. Germline values: CDR1 ENHRY, CDR2 SYGVKD. J lost 6 bases, V lost 10 bases, and 6 bases had no gene match. CDR3 in amino acids: CASTTGGYEKLFF. The DNA of the CDR3 is TGTGCCAGCACTACAGGGGGCTATGAAAAACTGTTTTTT.

The chain uses TRBV11-3 and TRBJ2-5; D remains ambiguous. The germline gives CDR1 SGHNT, CDR2 YENEEA. Trimming removed 5 bases at V and 2 bases at J, with 12 bases between. CDR3 length: 14 amino acids. CDR3 region: CASSHRASQETQYF. The CDR3 DNA sequence: TGTGCCAGCAGCCACCGGGCGTCGCAAGAGACCCAGTACTTC.